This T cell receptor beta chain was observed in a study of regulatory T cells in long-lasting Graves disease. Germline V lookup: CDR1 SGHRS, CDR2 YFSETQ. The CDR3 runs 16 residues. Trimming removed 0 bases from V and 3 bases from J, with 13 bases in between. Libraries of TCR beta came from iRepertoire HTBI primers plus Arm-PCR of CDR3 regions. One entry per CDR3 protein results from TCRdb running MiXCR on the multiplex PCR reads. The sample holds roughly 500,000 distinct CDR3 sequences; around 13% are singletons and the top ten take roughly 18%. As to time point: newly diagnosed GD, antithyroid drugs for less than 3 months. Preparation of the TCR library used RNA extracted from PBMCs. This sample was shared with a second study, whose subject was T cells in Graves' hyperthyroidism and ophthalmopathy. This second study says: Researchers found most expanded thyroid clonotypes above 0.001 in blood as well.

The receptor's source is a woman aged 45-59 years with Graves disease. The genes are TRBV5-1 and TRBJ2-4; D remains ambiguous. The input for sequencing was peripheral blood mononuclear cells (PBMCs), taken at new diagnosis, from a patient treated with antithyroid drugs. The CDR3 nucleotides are TGCGCCAGCAGCTTGGCCGTCGGTGATGACAAAAACATTCAGTACTTC. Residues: CASSLAVGDDKNIQYF.